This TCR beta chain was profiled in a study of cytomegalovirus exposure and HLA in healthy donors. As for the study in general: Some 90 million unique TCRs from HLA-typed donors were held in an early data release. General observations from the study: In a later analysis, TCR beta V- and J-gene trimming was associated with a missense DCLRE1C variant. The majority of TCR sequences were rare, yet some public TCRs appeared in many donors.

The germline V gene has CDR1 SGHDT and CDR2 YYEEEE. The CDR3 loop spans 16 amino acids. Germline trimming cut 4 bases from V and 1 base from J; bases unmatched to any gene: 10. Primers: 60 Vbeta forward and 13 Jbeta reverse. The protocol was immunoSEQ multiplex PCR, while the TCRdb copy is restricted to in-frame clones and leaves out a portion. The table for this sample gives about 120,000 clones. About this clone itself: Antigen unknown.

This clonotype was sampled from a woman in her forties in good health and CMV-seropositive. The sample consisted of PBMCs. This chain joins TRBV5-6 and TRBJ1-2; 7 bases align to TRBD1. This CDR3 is CASSLGTVLLNYGYTF. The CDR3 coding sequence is TGTGCCAGCAGCCTAGGGACAGTCCTCCTTAACTATGGCTACACCTTC.